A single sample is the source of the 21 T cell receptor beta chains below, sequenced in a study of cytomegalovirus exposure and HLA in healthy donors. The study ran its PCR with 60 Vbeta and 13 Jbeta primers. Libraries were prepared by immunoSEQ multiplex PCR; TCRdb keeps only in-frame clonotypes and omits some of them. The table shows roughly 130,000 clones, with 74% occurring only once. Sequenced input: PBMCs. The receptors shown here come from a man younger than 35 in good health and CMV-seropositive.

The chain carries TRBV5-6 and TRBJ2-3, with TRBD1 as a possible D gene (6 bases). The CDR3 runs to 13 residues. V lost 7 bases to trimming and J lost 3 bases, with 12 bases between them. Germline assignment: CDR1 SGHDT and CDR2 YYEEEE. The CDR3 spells CASARGGTDTQYF. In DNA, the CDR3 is TGTGCCAGCGCCAGAGGGGGAACAGATACGCAGTATTTT.

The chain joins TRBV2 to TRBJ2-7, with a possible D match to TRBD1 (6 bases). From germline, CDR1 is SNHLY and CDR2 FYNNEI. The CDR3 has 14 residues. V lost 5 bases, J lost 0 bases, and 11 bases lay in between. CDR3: CASSIDRSSYEQYF. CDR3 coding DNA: TGTGCCAGCAGTATAGACAGGAGCTCCTACGAGCAGTACTTC.

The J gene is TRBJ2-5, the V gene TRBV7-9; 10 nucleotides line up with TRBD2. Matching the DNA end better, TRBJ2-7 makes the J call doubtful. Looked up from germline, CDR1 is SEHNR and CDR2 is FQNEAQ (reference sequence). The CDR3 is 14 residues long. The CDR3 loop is CASSPGTSVYEQYF. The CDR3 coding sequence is TGTGCCAGCAGCCCCGGGACTAGCGTCTACGAGCAGTACTTC.

Written as DNA, the CDR3 is TGTGCCAGCACCCCTTGGGCAGGGGGCGAGGGGGAGCTGTTTTTT. Translation: CASTPWAGGEGELFF. This chain links TRBV27 with TRBJ2-2, with 8 bases that match TRBD1. Trimming cost V 7 bases and J 8 bases; bases outside gene matches: 12. Per germline, CDR1 MNHEY and CDR2 SMNVEV (reference sequence). The CDR3 has 15 amino acids.

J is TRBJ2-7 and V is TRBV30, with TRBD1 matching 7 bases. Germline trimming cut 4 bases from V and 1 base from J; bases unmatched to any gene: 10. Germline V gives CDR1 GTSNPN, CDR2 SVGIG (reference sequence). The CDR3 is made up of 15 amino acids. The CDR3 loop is CAWTSRGSISYEQYF. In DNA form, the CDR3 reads TGTGCCTGGACCAGCAGGGGGTCCATTTCCTACGAGCAGTACTTC.

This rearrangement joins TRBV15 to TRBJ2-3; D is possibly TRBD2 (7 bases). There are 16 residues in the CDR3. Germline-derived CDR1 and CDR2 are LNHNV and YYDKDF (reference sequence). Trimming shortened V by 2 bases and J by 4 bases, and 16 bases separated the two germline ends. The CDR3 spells CATSRRELGGADTQYF. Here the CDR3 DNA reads TGTGCCACCAGCAGAAGAGAGCTAGGGGGGGCAGATACGCAGTATTTT. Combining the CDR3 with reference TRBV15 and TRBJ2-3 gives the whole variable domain DAMVIQNPRYQVTQFGKPVTLSCSQTLNHNVMYWYQQKSSQAPKLLFHYYDKDFNNEADTPDNFQSRRPNTSFCFLDIRSPGLGDTAMYLCATSRRELGGADTQYFGPGTRLTVL.

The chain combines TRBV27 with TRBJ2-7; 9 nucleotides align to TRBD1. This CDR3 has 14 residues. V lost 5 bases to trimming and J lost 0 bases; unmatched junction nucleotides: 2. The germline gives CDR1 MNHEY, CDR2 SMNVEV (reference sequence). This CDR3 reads CASSRTGASYEQYF. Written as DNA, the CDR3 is TGTGCCAGCAGTAGGACAGGGGCCTCCTACGAGCAGTACTTC.

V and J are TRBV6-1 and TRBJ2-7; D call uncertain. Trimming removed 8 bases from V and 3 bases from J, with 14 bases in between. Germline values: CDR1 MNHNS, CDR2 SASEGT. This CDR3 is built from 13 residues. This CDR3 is CASREHAIYEQYF. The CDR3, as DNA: TGTGCCAGCCGAGAGCACGCCATCTACGAGCAGTACTTC.

This chain's CDR3 is CASSTGQNYNSPLHF. Written as DNA, the CDR3 is TGTGCCAGCAGCACGGGACAGAACTATAATTCACCCCTCCACTTT. The chain recombines TRBV9 with TRBJ1-6; 7 bases match TRBD1. V gave up 4 bases and J gave up 3 bases; unmatched junction bases: 4. This CDR3 comprises 15 residues. Per germline, CDR1 SGDLS and CDR2 YYNGEE.

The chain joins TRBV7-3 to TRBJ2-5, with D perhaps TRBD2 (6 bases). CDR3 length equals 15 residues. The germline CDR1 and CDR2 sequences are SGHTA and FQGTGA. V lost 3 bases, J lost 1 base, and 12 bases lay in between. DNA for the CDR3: TGTGCCAGCAGCTTTAGTAGCGGCCTCCAAGAGACCCAGTACTTC. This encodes CASSFSSGLQETQYF.

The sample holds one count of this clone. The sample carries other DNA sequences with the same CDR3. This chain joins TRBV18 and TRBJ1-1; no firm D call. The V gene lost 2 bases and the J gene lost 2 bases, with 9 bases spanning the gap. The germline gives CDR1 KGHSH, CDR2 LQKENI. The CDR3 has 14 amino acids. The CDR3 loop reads CASSPVAVNTEAFF. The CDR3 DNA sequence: TGTGCCAGCTCACCAGTGGCGGTCAACACTGAAGCTTTCTTT.

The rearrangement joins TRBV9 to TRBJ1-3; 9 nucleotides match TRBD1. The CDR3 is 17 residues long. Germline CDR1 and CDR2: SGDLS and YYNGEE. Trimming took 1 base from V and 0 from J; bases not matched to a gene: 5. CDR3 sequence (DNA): TGTGCCAGCAGCGTATTCGACAGGGGGTCCTCTGGAAACACCATATATTTT. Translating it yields CASSVFDRGSSGNTIYF.

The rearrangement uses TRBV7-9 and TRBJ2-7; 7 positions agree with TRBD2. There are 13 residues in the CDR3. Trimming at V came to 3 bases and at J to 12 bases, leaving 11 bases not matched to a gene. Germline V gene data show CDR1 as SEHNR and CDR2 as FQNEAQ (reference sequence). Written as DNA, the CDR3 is TGTGCCAGCAGCTTGGGATCCCTGGGGGGGGTGTACTTC. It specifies CASSLGSLGGVYF.

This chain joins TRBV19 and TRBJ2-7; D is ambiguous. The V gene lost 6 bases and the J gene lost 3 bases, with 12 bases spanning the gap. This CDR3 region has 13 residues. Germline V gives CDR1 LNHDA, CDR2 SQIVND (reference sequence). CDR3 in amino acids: CASRTKVGYEQYF. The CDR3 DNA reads TGTGCCAGTAGAACTAAAGTCGGCTACGAGCAGTACTTC.

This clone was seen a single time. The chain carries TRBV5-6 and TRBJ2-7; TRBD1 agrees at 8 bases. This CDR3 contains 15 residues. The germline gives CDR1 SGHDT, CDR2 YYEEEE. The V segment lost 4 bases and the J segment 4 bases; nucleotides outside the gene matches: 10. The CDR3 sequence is CASSPLGQGVYEQYF. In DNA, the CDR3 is TGTGCCAGCAGCCCTTTAGGACAGGGAGTATACGAGCAGTACTTC.

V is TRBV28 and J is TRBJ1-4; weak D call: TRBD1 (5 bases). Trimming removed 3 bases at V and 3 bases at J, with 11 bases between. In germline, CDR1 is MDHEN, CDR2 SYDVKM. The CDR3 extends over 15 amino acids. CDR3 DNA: TGTGCCAGCAGTTTCCTAGGGGAGGCTAATGAAAAACTGTTTTTT. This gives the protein CASSFLGEANEKLFF.

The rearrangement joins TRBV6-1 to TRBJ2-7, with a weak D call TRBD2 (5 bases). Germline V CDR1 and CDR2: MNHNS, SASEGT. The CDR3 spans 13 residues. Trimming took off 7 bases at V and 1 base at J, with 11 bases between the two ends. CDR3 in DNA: TGTGCCAGCACTAGGGCGGGTTCCTACGAGCAGTACTTC. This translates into CASTRAGSYEQYF.

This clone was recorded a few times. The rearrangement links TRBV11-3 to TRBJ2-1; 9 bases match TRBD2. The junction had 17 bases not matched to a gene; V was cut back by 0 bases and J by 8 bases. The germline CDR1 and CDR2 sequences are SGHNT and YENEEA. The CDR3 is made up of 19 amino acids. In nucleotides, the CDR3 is TGTGCCAGCAGCTTAGAAGAGGCGTTGCCTAGCGGGGACCCCCATGAGCAGTTCTTC. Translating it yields CASSLEEALPSGDPHEQFF.

CDR3 sequence reads: CASSPDTMGREQFF. The CDR3 DNA reads as TGCGCCAGCAGCCCCGACACCATGGGGAGGGAGCAGTTCTTC. The rearrangement links TRBV5-1 to TRBJ2-1, with a weak D call TRBD2 (6 bases). CDR3 length: 14 residues. From germline, CDR1 is SGHRS and CDR2 YFSETQ. V lost 4 bases and J 10 bases, leaving 18 bases between the germline ends.

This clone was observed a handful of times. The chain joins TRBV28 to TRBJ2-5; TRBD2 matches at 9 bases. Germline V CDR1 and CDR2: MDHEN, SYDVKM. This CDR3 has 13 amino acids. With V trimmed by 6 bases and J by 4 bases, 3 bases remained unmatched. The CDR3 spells CASRRGGLETQYF. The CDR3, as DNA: TGTGCCAGCAGGCGGGGGGGTCTAGAGACCCAGTACTTC.

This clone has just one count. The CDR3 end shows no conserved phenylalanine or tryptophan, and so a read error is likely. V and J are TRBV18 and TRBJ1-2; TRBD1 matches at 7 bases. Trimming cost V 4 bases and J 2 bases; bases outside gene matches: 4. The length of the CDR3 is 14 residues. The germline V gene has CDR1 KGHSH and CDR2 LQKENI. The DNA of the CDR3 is TGTGCCAGCTCACGCGGGACAGAAAACTATGGCTACACCGTC. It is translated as CASSRGTENYGYTV.